The 7 T cell receptor beta chains below all came from one sample that was sequenced in a study of beta chain features in type 1 diabetes. General study points: Among all four CD4+ subsets, Type 1 diabetes patients had TCRB CDR3s that were moderately but significantly shorter.

Their target antigens are unknown. The sequenced template was cDNA made from the entire isolated RNA. Sequenced by immunoSEQ multiplex PCR; TCRdb stores in-frame clones only, minus some. The profile shows 550,000 to 850,000 clones, roughly 12% of them singletons. Material: naive CD4+ T cells from blood. The source of these receptors is a man between 18 and 35 years old with type 1 diabetes.

This clone was counted a few times. The chain has TRBV30 and TRBJ2-3; TRBD2 matches 9 bases. This CDR3 contains 14 residues. Germline lookup yields CDR1 GTSNPN and CDR2 SVGIG (reference sequence). The V segment lost 3 bases and the J segment 10 bases; nucleotides outside the gene matches: 11. CDR3 in amino acids: CAWREGSGGTPQYF. DNA for the CDR3: TGTGCCTGGAGGGAAGGTAGCGGGGGCACTCCGCAGTATTTT. The full variable domain, with the rest looked up from reference TRBV30 and TRBJ2-3, is SQTIHQWPATLVQPVGSPLSLECTVEGTSNPNLYWYRQAAGRGLQLLFYSVGIGQISSEVPQNLSASRPQDRQFILSSKKLLLSDSGFYLCAWREGSGGTPQYFGPGTRLTVL.

The chain has TRBV5-4 and TRBJ1-2, with TRBD1 as a possible D gene (6 bases). V lost 3 bases to trimming and J lost 6 bases, with 21 bases between them. In germline, CDR1 is SGHNT, CDR2 YYREEE (reference sequence). The CDR3 has 16 amino acids. The CDR3 DNA sequence: TGTGCCAGCAGCTCCACAACAGGGCGAGGAGAGAATGGCTACACCTTC. It is translated as CASSSTTGRGENGYTF.

In this sample, this clone turned up a few times. The V and J genes are TRBV18 and TRBJ1-2, with D possibly TRBD1 on 5 matching bases. V was clipped by 5 bases and J by 2 bases, with 9 bases between them. CDR1 KGHSH and CDR2 LQKENI come from the germline V gene. The length of the CDR3 is 13 residues. In DNA form, the CDR3 reads TGTGCCAGCTCAGCGGACAACAACTATGGCTACACCTTC. Protein product: CASSADNNYGYTF.

This clone was observed a few times. This rearrangement joins TRBV18 to TRBJ2-7; a weak D match, TRBD1 (6 bases). The germline V and J ends were trimmed by 2 bases and 7 bases, with 21 bases remaining between them. This CDR3 comprises 16 residues. CDR1 and CDR2 from the germline V gene are KGHSH and LQKENI. CDR3 in DNA: TGTGCCAGCTCACCAAATTCGGACAGCCTAGGTCGGGAGCAGTACTTC. Amino acid sequence: CASSPNSDSLGREQYF.

This clone showed up just a few times. The gene calls are TRBV7-9 and TRBJ2-7; TRBD2 is a possible D gene (5 bases). Trimming removed 5 bases at V and 5 bases at J, with 16 bases between. The CDR3 has 14 residues. Germline values: CDR1 SEHNR, CDR2 FQNEAQ (reference sequence). Here the CDR3 reads CASSMFRGRNEQYF. Here the CDR3 DNA reads TGTGCCAGCAGCATGTTCCGGGGTCGGAACGAGCAGTACTTC.

A few counts support this clone. J is TRBJ1-1 and V is TRBV30; D gene ambiguous. The CDR3 spans 16 residues. V shed 3 bases and J shed 4 bases, with 21 bases lying between them. CDR1 is GTSNPN and CDR2 is SVGIG in the germline V gene (reference sequence). Here the CDR3 DNA reads TGTGCCTGGAGGACCTTCAGTTGGCCAGTTGGCACTGAAGCTTTCTTT. This encodes CAWRTFSWPVGTEAFF.

Comment on this clone: Within the sample, other DNA sequences also encode this same CDR3. This chain joins TRBV19 and TRBJ1-1, with D uncertain. The CDR3 extends over 13 amino acids. V was cut by 5 bases and J by 0 bases, with 7 bases left in between. CDR1 is LNHDA, CDR2 SQIVND, per germline (reference sequence). The DNA of the CDR3 is TGTGCCAGTAGTCCGACGGTGAACACTGAAGCTTTCTTT. The encoded protein is CASSPTVNTEAFF.